This record looks at one TCR beta chain sequence and its context. This specimen belongs to a study of control samples from healthy donors and cancer patients. TCRdb's table, derived via immunoSEQ multiplex PCR, lists solely in-frame clones and lacks some. The sample records about 250,000 clones, around 80% being singletons. The CDR3 totals 16 residues. Germline CDR1 and CDR2: SGHTA and FQGTGA. The ends lost 4 bases at V and 4 bases at J; junction bases unmatched: 6. The chain recombines TRBV7-3 with TRBJ2-3, with TRBD2 matching over 12 bases. The sequenced sample was PBMCs. The receptor's source is a woman aged 55-75 years with lung cancer. The DNA of the CDR3 is TGTGCCAGCAGCTCTAGCGGGGGGGCTGAGCCAGATACGCAGTATTTT. Its protein is CASSSSGGAEPDTQYF. The full variable domain, with the rest looked up from reference TRBV7-3 and TRBJ2-3, is GAGVSQTPSNKVTEKGKYVELRCDPISGHTALYWYRQSLGQGPEFLIYFQGTGAADDSGLPNDRFFAVRPEGSVSTLKIQRTERGDSAVYLCASSSSGGAEPDTQYFGPGTRLTVL.